A selection of T cell receptor beta chains follows, all from one sample in a study. TCRdb ran MiXCR on the 5' RACE reads and lists one entry per CDR3 protein. Of over 50,000 distinct CDR3 sequences listed, about 24% are singletons. The source material was tumor-infiltrating naive CD4+ T cells sorted from the breast tumor. Receptors originate from a female donor with breast cancer. CDR3s include the opening cysteine and the closing phenylalanine or tryptophan. D genes are given only for firm matches. Clone size appears in some rows only: once, few, many, or a class for an expanded clone.

d_gene	j_gene	v_gene	abundance	CDR3nt	CDR3aa
-	TRBJ2-7	TRBV7-9	once	TGTGCCAGCGGGGATCTAACAGGAATCTCCTACGAGCTGTACTTC	CASGDLTGISYELYF
-	TRBJ2-1	TRBV29-1	few	TGCAGCGGGGGGGACAATGAGCAGTTCTTC	CSGGDNEQFF
TRBD2	TRBJ2-7	TRBV4-1	-	TGCGCCAGCAGAACGGGGACTAGCGGGAGCCCCTACGAGCAGTACTTC	CASRTGTSGSPYEQYF
TRBD2	TRBJ2-1	TRBV5-8	-	TGTGCCAGCAGCCCATTAGCGGGGGAAGGCAACAATGAGCAGTTCTTC	CASSPLAGEGNNEQFF
TRBD2	TRBJ2-3	TRBV2	-	TGTGCCGGTGGACTAGCGGGAGTTGGTGGAGACGGTACGCAGTATTTT	CAGGLAGVGGDGTQYF
TRBD1	TRBJ2-5	TRBV28	once	TGTGTTCCGACAGGGGGCGAGGGAGAGACCCAGTACTTC	CVPTGGEGETQYF
-	TRBJ2-2	TRBV4-3	-	TGCGCCAGCAGCCAATTGGCCGGTTTAAACACCGGGGAGCTGTTTTTT	CASSQLAGLNTGELFF
TRBD1	TRBJ1-4	TRBV12-3/TRBV12-4	few	TGTGCCAGCAGTCCGTCGGACAGGGGGCGGAAACTGTTTTTT	CASSPSDRGRKLFF
TRBD2	TRBJ2-1	TRBV12-3/TRBV12-4	-	TGTGCCAGCCTACCGGGACTAGAGGCCAATGAGCAGTTCTTC	CASLPGLEANEQFF
-	TRBJ2-2	TRBV28	few	TGTGCCAGCAGTTTAAATTCCGTAGGCACCGGGGAGCTGTTTTTT	CASSLNSVGTGELFF
-	TRBJ1-1	TRBV5-1	many	TGCGCCAGCAGCGAAGATACAGGGCTGCATGCTTTCTTT	CASSEDTGLHAFF
TRBD1	TRBJ1-5	TRBV7-8	-	TGTGCCAGCAGCTTAGGCAGGGGACAGGGCCGTCAGCCCCAGCATTTT	CASSLGRGQGRQPQHF
-	TRBJ2-5	TRBV5-1	many	TGCGCCAGCAGCTTGGGGAAAGAGACCCAGTACTTC	CASSLGKETQYF
-	TRBJ2-3	TRBV20-1	-	TGCAGTGCTAGAGATGGGAGTTCTACAGATACGCAGTATTTT	CSARDGSSTDTQYF
TRBD1	TRBJ2-3	TRBV20-1	many	TGCAGTGCTAGTACAAGACAGGGGGATAGCACAGATACGCAGTATTTT	CSASTRQGDSTDTQYF
TRBD2	TRBJ2-1	TRBV10-3	-	TGTGCCATCAGAGGCGAGGGACTAGCGGGAGAGAGCTCCTACAATGAGCAGTTCTTC	CAIRGEGLAGESSYNEQFF
-	TRBJ2-5	TRBV6-6	-	TGTGCCAGCAGTGAGGTTCAGGGCAAACAAGAGACCCAGTACTTC	CASSEVQGKQETQYF
-	TRBJ2-1	TRBV10-3	-	TGTGCCATCAGTGGGGGAGAGCGGACTGTACCCAATGAGCAGTTCTTC	CAISGGERTVPNEQFF
-	TRBJ1-2	TRBV5-1	few	TGCGCCAGCAGCGAGGACACTTACTATGGCTACACCTTC	CASSEDTYYGYTF
-	TRBJ1-3	TRBV5-1	many	TGCGCCAGCAGCTCCCTACATGCAACGATGGGAAACACCATATATTTT	CASSSLHATMGNTIYF
-	TRBJ1-5	TRBV10-3	many	TGTGCCATCAAGGGCAACCTCCTTGATCGACAGCCCCAGCATTTT	CAIKGNLLDRQPQHF
-	TRBJ1-5	TRBV29-1	many	TGCAGCGTTGTCGGGACGACACCCTTTCAGCCCCAGCATTTT	CSVVGTTPFQPQHF
TRBD2	TRBJ2-7	TRBV20-1	-	TGCAGTGCTTCTAGCGGGAGTCTATACGAGCAGTACTTC	CSASSGSLYEQYF
-	TRBJ2-3	TRBV7-6	many	TGTGCCAGCAGCTTGTTCGGTTTAAGCACAGATACGCAGTATTTT	CASSLFGLSTDTQYF
-	TRBJ1-5	TRBV7-9	few	TGTGCCAGCAGCTTGGGCAGGGGTGGGGAGCCCCAGCATTTT	CASSLGRGGEPQHF
-	TRBJ2-7	TRBV7-8	once	TGTGCCAGCAGCCCTTTGGCGGATTCCTACGAGCAGTACTTC	CASSPLADSYEQYF
TRBD1	TRBJ1-2	TRBV10-3	few	TGTGCCATCAGGGGAGACAGGGAGTCTGGCTACACCTTC	CAIRGDRESGYTF
-	TRBJ2-3	TRBV7-8	few	TGTGCCAGCAGCTTAGGGGGCAGGGGCACAGATACGCAGTATTTT	CASSLGGRGTDTQYF
-	TRBJ1-2	TRBV19	few	TGTGCCAGTATCAATGGGAGGGCCGAGGGGCCCGTATATGGCTACACCTTC	CASINGRAEGPVYGYTF
-	TRBJ2-1	TRBV24-1	-	TGTGCCACCAGTGATACCGGCGGGACCGACAATGAGCAGTTCTTC	CATSDTGGTDNEQFF
TRBD2	TRBJ2-7	TRBV20-1	-	TGCAGTGTGAGCCGGACTAGCGGTCGAAGGGAGCAGTACTTC	CSVSRTSGRREQYF
TRBD1	TRBJ1-2	TRBV29-1	-	TGCAGCGTCGCCTGGACAGGGCTTCTTAACACCTTC	CSVAWTGLLNTF
-	TRBJ2-3	TRBV7-3	few	TGTGCCAGCAGCCTTGGGACCGGGACAGATACGCAGTATTTT	CASSLGTGTDTQYF
-	TRBJ1-1	TRBV6-2/TRBV6-3	many	TGTGCCAGCAGTTACCCGTTCGTCGAGCGGAGGAACACTGAAGCTTTCTTT	CASSYPFVERRNTEAFF
-	TRBJ2-1	TRBV6-1	few	TGTGCCAGCAGTGTGACGACAGTCAATGAGCAGTTCTTC	CASSVTTVNEQFF
-	TRBJ1-1	TRBV7-3	-	TGTGCCAGCAGCTTTTCACGAAACACTGAAGCTTTCTTT	CASSFSRNTEAFF
-	TRBJ2-5	TRBV12-3/TRBV12-4	few	TGTGCCAGCAGTTTATGGGTGATAGCTAAGCAAGAGACCCAGTACTTC	CASSLWVIAKQETQYF
-	TRBJ2-7	TRBV18	few	TGTGCCAGCTCACCACCCGGAAGTTCTCGTTACGAGCAGTACTTC	CASSPPGSSRYEQYF
TRBD1	TRBJ1-2	TRBV20-1	-	TGCAGTGCGCCTACAGGGGGCGACGGCTACACCTTC	CSAPTGGDGYTF
-	TRBJ1-3	TRBV20-1	few	TGCAGTGTTCCGCGACACTCTGGAAACACCATATATTTT	CSVPRHSGNTIYF
-	TRBJ2-1	TRBV5-1	-	TGCGCCAGCAGCACTAGCTCAACCTACAATGAGCAGTTCTTC	CASSTSSTYNEQFF
TRBD1	TRBJ2-2	TRBV4-1	-	TGCGCCAGCAGCCAAGATACAGGGGGCACCGGGGAGCTGTTTTTT	CASSQDTGGTGELFF
TRBD2	TRBJ2-2	TRBV7-2	-	TGTGCCAGCAGCTTAAACCCTAGCGGGAACACCGGGGAGCTGTTTTTT	CASSLNPSGNTGELFF
-	TRBJ2-5	TRBV3-1	few	TGTGCCAGCAGCCAAAGACCCAGGGTGGGGGAGACCCAGTACTTC	CASSQRPRVGETQYF
-	TRBJ2-7	TRBV6-6	many	TGTGCCAGCAGAAAGGAGTCCTACGAGCAGTACTTC	CASRKESYEQYF
-	TRBJ2-3	TRBV20-1	once	TGCAGTGGGGATGGGGACACATACACAGATACGCAGTATTTT	CSGDGDTYTDTQYF
-	TRBJ1-6	TRBV6-5	many	TGTGCCACCGCTCAGAATTCACCCCTCCACTTT	CATAQNSPLHF
-	TRBJ1-2	TRBV12-3/TRBV12-4	few	TGTGCCAGCAGTTTTGGTCAGGTCAACGGCTACACCTTC	CASSFGQVNGYTF
-	TRBJ1-6	TRBV4-1	few	TGCGCCAGCAGCCAAGAAGGTCAGGGAAGTTCACCCCTCCACTTT	CASSQEGQGSSPLHF
TRBD1	TRBJ2-1	TRBV20-1	-	TGCAGTGCTTGGACAGGGGTTCCCTACAATGAGCAGTTCTTC	CSAWTGVPYNEQFF
-	TRBJ2-3	TRBV12-3/TRBV12-4	-	TGTGCCAGCAGGCGGAGAGATACGCAGTATTTT	CASRRRDTQYF
-	TRBJ1-1	TRBV12-3/TRBV12-4	few	TGTGCCAGCAGTCAAACTGAGGGGGACACTGAAGCTTTCTTT	CASSQTEGDTEAFF
TRBD1	TRBJ2-7	TRBV5-1	-	TGCGCCAGCAGCTCTTCAGTGGGACAGGGGGACTACGAGCAGTACTTC	CASSSSVGQGDYEQYF
-	TRBJ1-2	TRBV7-9	many	TGTGCCAGCAGCTTTTCGGGGGGCCATAACTATGGCTACACCTTC	CASSFSGGHNYGYTF
-	TRBJ1-5	TRBV7-2	few	TGTGCCAGCAGCTTAGACCAGGATCAGCCCCAGCATTTT	CASSLDQDQPQHF
TRBD2	TRBJ2-1	TRBV2	few	TGTGCCAGCAGGTTGGGACTAGCGGGAGTTGAGCAGTTCTTC	CASRLGLAGVEQFF
-	TRBJ2-7	TRBV12-3/TRBV12-4	few	TGTGCCAGCAGTTTAATGGGGCAAACCTACGAGCAGTACTTC	CASSLMGQTYEQYF
-	TRBJ2-7	TRBV6-5	many	TGTGCCAGCAGTTACGGGACAAACGAGCAGTACTTC	CASSYGTNEQYF
-	TRBJ2-1	TRBV27	-	TGTGCCAGCAGTTATCGGAGGGCCAGTTATGAGCAGTTCTTC	CASSYRRASYEQFF